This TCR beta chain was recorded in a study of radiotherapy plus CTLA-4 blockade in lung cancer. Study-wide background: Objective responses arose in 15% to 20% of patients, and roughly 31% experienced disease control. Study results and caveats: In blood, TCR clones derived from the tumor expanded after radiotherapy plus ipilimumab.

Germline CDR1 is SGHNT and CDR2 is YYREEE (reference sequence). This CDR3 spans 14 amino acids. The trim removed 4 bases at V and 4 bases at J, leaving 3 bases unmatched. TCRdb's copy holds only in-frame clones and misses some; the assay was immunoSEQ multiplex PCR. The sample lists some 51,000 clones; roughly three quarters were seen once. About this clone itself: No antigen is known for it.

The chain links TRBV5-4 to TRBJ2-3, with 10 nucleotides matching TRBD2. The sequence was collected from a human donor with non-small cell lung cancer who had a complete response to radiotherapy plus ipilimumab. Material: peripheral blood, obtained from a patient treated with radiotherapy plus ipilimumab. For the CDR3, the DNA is TGTGCCAGCAGCCTAGCGGGAGTGTCAGATACGCAGTATTTT. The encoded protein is CASSLAGVSDTQYF.